These T cell receptor beta chains were read from a single sample in a study of shared clonotypes between healthy human individuals. Data came from immunoSEQ multiplex PCR; TCRdb stores just in-frame clones and leaves some out. The data show about 980,000 clones, about 80% seen once. Material: memory CD4+ T cells sorted from blood. These receptors came from a man aged 18 to 30 in good health. Both conserved end residues are part of each CDR3. D genes are given only for firm matches. Rows give clone size only sometimes, using once, few, many, or a class for an expanded clone.

DNA: TGTGCCAGCAGCGAGAGGACAGGGAGTCAGCCCCAGCATTTT; CDR3: CASSERTGSQPQHF; J: TRBJ1-5; size: .; V: TRBV7-2; D: TRBD1
DNA: TGTGCCAGCAGTTCGTCGGGGGGGAATGCTCAGCCCCAGCATTTT; CDR3: CASSSSGGNAQPQHF; J: TRBJ1-5; size: .; V: TRBV28; D: .
DNA: TGCGCCAGCAGCTTGGTTTGGGGAGTGGACACCGGGGAGCTGTTTTTT; CDR3: CASSLVWGVDTGELFF; J: TRBJ2-2; size: .; V: TRBV5-1; D: .
DNA: TGTGCCAGCAGTTACCCCGGGGACAGGGGAGGAACTGAAGCTTTCTTT; CDR3: CASSYPGDRGGTEAFF; J: TRBJ1-1; size: .; V: TRBV6-5; D: TRBD1
DNA: TGTGCCAGTACCAGCTCCTACAATGAGCAGTTCTTC; CDR3: CASTSSYNEQFF; J: TRBJ2-1; size: .; V: TRBV19; D: .
DNA: TGTGCCAGCAGCTTCCCCGCCGGGGAGCTGTTTTTT; CDR3: CASSFPAGELFF; J: TRBJ2-2; size: .; V: TRBV5-4; D: .
DNA: TGTGCCAGCAGCCTCGGACAGGTGGCTGGAAACACCATATATTTT; CDR3: CASSLGQVAGNTIYF; J: TRBJ1-3; size: .; V: TRBV6-5; D: TRBD1
DNA: TGTGCCAGCAGCGACGGGGATTTTCCCACAGATACGCAGTATTTT; CDR3: CASSDGDFPTDTQYF; J: TRBJ2-3; size: .; V: TRBV28; D: .
DNA: TGTGCCAGTAGTATACAGGGTTTGCTGCCCCAGCATTTT; CDR3: CASSIQGLLPQHF; J: TRBJ1-5; size: .; V: TRBV19; D: .
DNA: TGTGCCAGCCGAGGCCCCGGACAGGACTACAATGAGCAGTTCTTC; CDR3: CASRGPGQDYNEQFF; J: TRBJ2-1; size: .; V: TRBV6-1; D: TRBD1
DNA: TGTGCCAGCAGCTTAGGTAGTTCCCCGAACACTGAAGCTTTCTTT; CDR3: CASSLGSSPNTEAFF; J: TRBJ1-1; size: .; V: TRBV7-9; D: .
DNA: TGTGCCACCAGCAGGGAAAATCAGCCCCAGCATTTT; CDR3: CATSRENQPQHF; J: TRBJ1-5; size: .; V: TRBV15; D: .
DNA: TGCGCCAGCAGCCGGACCGGGACGTATTACAATGAGCAGTTCTTC; CDR3: CASSRTGTYYNEQFF; J: TRBJ2-1; size: .; V: TRBV4-3; D: .
DNA: TGTGCCAGCAGCTCCTCCTTTAGTGAGCAGTACTTC; CDR3: CASSSSFSEQYF; J: TRBJ2-7; size: .; V: TRBV11-2; D: .
DNA: TGTGCCAGCAGTTACTTAGCGGGAGGGCTTTATGAGCAGTTCTTC; CDR3: CASSYLAGGLYEQFF; J: TRBJ2-1; size: .; V: TRBV6-5; D: TRBD2
DNA: TGTGCCAGCAGCCAAGAGGTCTTTGGACAGGGTGTTAATGAGCAGTTCTTC; CDR3: CASSQEVFGQGVNEQFF; J: TRBJ2-1; size: many; V: TRBV4-2; D: TRBD1
DNA: TGTGCTAGCGCACTACTCCAGGGGTACCAAGAGACCCAGTACTTC; CDR3: CASALLQGYQETQYF; J: TRBJ2-5; size: .; V: TRBV7-7; D: .
DNA: TGTGCCAGCAGTGGGGGACAACTAAACTATGGCTACACCTTC; CDR3: CASSGGQLNYGYTF; J: TRBJ1-2; size: .; V: TRBV2; D: .
DNA: TGTGCCAGCAGTGTCACCCCGGGACAGGGGGCAGTGAACACTGAAGCTTTCTTT; CDR3: CASSVTPGQGAVNTEAFF; J: TRBJ1-1; size: .; V: TRBV6-1; D: TRBD1
DNA: TGTGCCAGCAGCCTCGGGACTAGTTGGATGGGGGAGACCCAGTACTTC; CDR3: CASSLGTSWMGETQYF; J: TRBJ2-5; size: .; V: TRBV7-9; D: TRBD2
DNA: TGCGCCAGCAGCCGCCCAACTAGCGGGAGAAATGAGCAGTTCTTC; CDR3: CASSRPTSGRNEQFF; J: TRBJ2-1; size: .; V: TRBV4-1; D: TRBD2
DNA: TGTGCCAGCAGCCCGCAACTGACGCCTCATCAGCCCCAGCATTTT; CDR3: CASSPQLTPHQPQHF; J: TRBJ1-5; size: .; V: TRBV7-4; D: .
DNA: TGTGCCAGCAGCTCATTTAATCAGAGGGGTGGAGAGACCCAGTACTTC; CDR3: CASSSFNQRGGETQYF; J: TRBJ2-5; size: .; V: TRBV5-4; D: .
DNA: TGCGCCAGCAGCTTGGAGGGAGAGCAGTACTTC; CDR3: CASSLEGEQYF; J: TRBJ2-7; size: .; V: TRBV5-1; D: .
DNA: TGTGCCAGCAGCCGACAGGGGACGGACGAGCAGTACTTC; CDR3: CASSRQGTDEQYF; J: TRBJ2-7; size: .; V: TRBV28; D: TRBD1
DNA: TGTGCCAGCTCATCCGGGACAGACTATGGCTACACCTTC; CDR3: CASSSGTDYGYTF; J: TRBJ1-2; size: .; V: TRBV18; D: TRBD1
DNA: TGTGCCAGCAGCTTGGCCTCGGGGAGGAGGGAGACCCAGTACTTC; CDR3: CASSLASGRRETQYF; J: TRBJ2-5; size: once; V: TRBV11-2; D: .
DNA: TGTGCCAGCAGCCTAAATAATGAGCAGTTCTTC; CDR3: CASSLNNEQFF; J: TRBJ2-1; size: .; V: TRBV6-5; D: .
DNA: TGTGCCAGCAGCTTCTTCTGCGTGTTAGCGGATTACCAAGAGACCCAGTACTTC; CDR3: CASSFFCVLADYQETQYF; J: TRBJ2-5; size: many; V: TRBV12-1; D: .
DNA: TGTGCCAGCAGCTTTAGCGGAACTAGCACAGATACGCAGTATTTT; CDR3: CASSFSGTSTDTQYF; J: TRBJ2-3; size: .; V: TRBV7-2; D: .
DNA: TGCGCCAGCAGCTTGGCGGGGAATGAGCAGTTCTTC; CDR3: CASSLAGNEQFF; J: TRBJ2-1; size: .; V: TRBV5-1; D: .
DNA: TGTGCCAGCTCATCAACAGGGTTGCGAAACATTCAGTACTTC; CDR3: CASSSTGLRNIQYF; J: TRBJ2-4; size: .; V: TRBV18; D: .
DNA: TGTGCCAGCAGCTTTGTCATTAGCAATCAGCCCCAGCATTTT; CDR3: CASSFVISNQPQHF; J: TRBJ1-5; size: .; V: TRBV7-2; D: .
DNA: TGTGCCAGCAGTCCTAGCGGCTCAAAAAAGAATGAGCAGTTCTTC; CDR3: CASSPSGSKKNEQFF; J: TRBJ2-1; size: .; V: TRBV6-4; D: TRBD2
DNA: TGCGCCAGCAGCTCCGACAGTCTCCCGGGAGAGACCCAGTACTTC; CDR3: CASSSDSLPGETQYF; J: TRBJ2-5; size: .; V: TRBV5-1; D: .
DNA: TGTGCCAGCAGCTCCAGCAGACAGAGCTCCTACGAGCAGTACTTC; CDR3: CASSSSRQSSYEQYF; J: TRBJ2-7; size: once; V: TRBV5-4; D: .
DNA: TGTGCCTGGAGTTGGTTAGGCACTGAAAAACTGTTTTTT; CDR3: CAWSWLGTEKLFF; J: TRBJ1-4; size: .; V: TRBV30; D: .
DNA: TGTGCCAGCAACGGGCCCCTGGGGGGCACAGATACGCAGTATTTT; CDR3: CASNGPLGGTDTQYF; J: TRBJ2-3; size: once; V: TRBV2; D: .
DNA: TGCGCCAGCAGCCAAGGAAGGGGACTAGCTGACAATGAGCAGTTCTTC; CDR3: CASSQGRGLADNEQFF; J: TRBJ2-1; size: .; V: TRBV4-1; D: TRBD2
DNA: TGTGCCAGTAGTATCTTAGCGGGTGAGCAGTTCTTC; CDR3: CASSILAGEQFF; J: TRBJ2-1; size: many; V: TRBV19; D: TRBD2
DNA: TGCGCCAGCAGCCCGAGGGATGCCCCCTATGGCTACACCTTC; CDR3: CASSPRDAPYGYTF; J: TRBJ1-2; size: few; V: TRBV5-1; D: .
DNA: TGTGCCTGGAGTGTTCGGCCGAACTACGAGCAGTACTTC; CDR3: CAWSVRPNYEQYF; J: TRBJ2-7; size: .; V: TRBV30; D: .
DNA: TGCGCCAGCACTTGGACGGAAATGAACACTGAAGCTTTCTTT; CDR3: CASTWTEMNTEAFF; J: TRBJ1-1; size: .; V: TRBV5-1; D: .
DNA: TGTGCCAGCAGCCGAGGGACTCCGAGCTCCTACGAGCAGTACTTC; CDR3: CASSRGTPSSYEQYF; J: TRBJ2-7; size: .; V: TRBV14; D: .
DNA: TGCGCCAGCAGCTCCGTGAGCGGGAGCTCCTACGAGCAGTACTTC; CDR3: CASSSVSGSSYEQYF; J: TRBJ2-7; size: .; V: TRBV5-1; D: TRBD2